The subject of this entry is one T cell receptor (beta chain). The RNA, about 0.5 to 1 ug, was put through reverse transcription using random hexamers. TCRdb re-analysed the immunoSEQ multiplex PCR reads in MiXCR, keeping a single row per CDR3 protein. The data contain some 400,000 distinct CDR3 sequences, approximately 85% of them seen just once; the ten biggest clones take up 0.09% to 0.15%. Both CD4+ and CD8+ T cells were negatively isolated, and TEMRA cells underwent FACS enrichment. There are 14 residues in the CDR3. The germline gives CDR1 SNHLY, CDR2 FYNNEI. V was clipped by 6 bases and J by 7 bases, with 15 bases between them. The data derive from a study of CD8 T cells in Susac syndrome.

Sequenced material: CD8+ T cells from PBMCs. The genes are TRBV2 and TRBJ1-4; a possible D gene is TRBD1 (6 bases). The clonotype comes from a human donor with multiple sclerosis. This CDR3 reads CASSNGGGLEKLFF. CDR3 bases: TGTGCCAGCAGCAATGGTGGGGGGCTTGAAAAACTGTTTTTT.